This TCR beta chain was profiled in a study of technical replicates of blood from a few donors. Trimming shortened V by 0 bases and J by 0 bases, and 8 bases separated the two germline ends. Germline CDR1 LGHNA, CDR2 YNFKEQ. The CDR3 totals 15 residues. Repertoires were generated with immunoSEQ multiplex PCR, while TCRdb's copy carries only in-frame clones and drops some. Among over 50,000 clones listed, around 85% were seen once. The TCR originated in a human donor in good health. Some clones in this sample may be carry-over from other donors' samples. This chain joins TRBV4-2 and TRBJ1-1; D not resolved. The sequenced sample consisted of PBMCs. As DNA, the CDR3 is TGTGCCAGCAGCCAAGATTCCACAATGAACACTGAAGCTTTCTTT. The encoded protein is CASSQDSTMNTEAFF.